This T cell receptor (beta chain) came from a study of T cell repertoires in cytomegalovirus infection. The overall study: Recently described HLA-C-restricted plus well-studied HLA-B-restricted CMV epitopes were used. Matching HLA type, along with CMV infection, was indicated by public TCR beta signatures. Findings and limits, study-wide: HLA-C-restricted TCR beta clonotypes specific for CMV led the ex vivo response. Pooled public TCR beta family frequency picked out CMV carriers with the relevant HLA.

Concerning this clonotype: The antigen remains undetermined.

Trimming left V 11 bases short and J 10 bases short, with 18 bases between. Germline CDR1 SGHNT, CDR2 YENEEA. This CDR3 is 12 amino acids long. TCRdb ran MiXCR on the reads and lists one entry per CDR3 protein. The sample shows roughly 500,000 distinct CDR3 sequences, 30% to 35% of them seen only once. Here the sequenced sample was cultured PBMCs, taken from culture after CMV antigen stimulation. The chain joins TRBV11-3 to TRBJ2-1; D may match TRBD1 or TRBD2 (5 bases each). The receptor's source is a human donor in good health (CMV status not recorded). Some clones in this sample may be carry-over from other donors' samples. CDR3 loop: CAAGTTPSEQFF. The CDR3 coding sequence is TGTGCCGCAGGGACCACCCCAAGCGAGCAGTTCTTC.